The 15 T cell receptor beta chains below all came from one sample that was sequenced in a study of blood T cell repertoires in COVID-19. TCRdb keeps only in-frame clones here, not all; method: immunoSEQ multiplex PCR. This table holds over 200,000 clones, approximately 85% found once. The sample consisted of peripheral blood. The source is a woman in her forties or fifties with active or convalescent COVID-19.

The table lists this clone with a few counts. V is TRBV19 and J is TRBJ1-6, with unresolved D. Trimming cost V 11 bases and J 7 bases, with 12 bases left between them. CDR1 is LNHDA, CDR2 SQIVND, per germline (reference sequence). The CDR3 has 12 amino acids. CDR3 loop: CAPGLTNSPLHF. In DNA, the CDR3 is TGTGCCCCAGGCCTGACCAATTCACCCCTCCACTTT.

This clone showed up just a few times. V and J are TRBV6-6 and TRBJ1-5; D uncertain. The V end was cut by 4 bases, the J end by 6 bases, with 10 bases between. This CDR3 has 13 residues. Germline CDR1 reads MNHNY; CDR2 reads SVGAGI (reference sequence). CDR3 residues: CASSSDRGQPQHF. DNA of the CDR3: TGTGCCAGCAGTTCCGACCGCGGTCAGCCCCAGCATTTT.

V gene TRBV19 combines with J gene TRBJ1-6; no definite D call. CDR1 is LNHDA and CDR2 is SQIVND in the germline V gene (reference sequence). The CDR3 consists of 15 residues. Between the trimmed V and J ends, which lost 0 bases and 10 bases, there was a span of 13 bases. CDR3 protein: CASSIENRNGSPLHF. The DNA of the CDR3 is TGTGCCAGTAGTATAGAAAACAGAAACGGATCACCCCTCCACTTT.

The genes are TRBV19 and TRBJ1-4; TRBD1 agrees at 9 bases. The trim removed 4 bases at V and 8 bases at J, leaving 5 bases unmatched. This CDR3 region has 14 residues. Germline V lookup: CDR1 LNHDA, CDR2 SQIVND (reference sequence). This CDR3 reads CASSTTGTGEKLFF. DNA of the CDR3: TGTGCCAGTAGTACCACCGGGACAGGGGAAAAACTGTTTTTT.

This clone has just one count. V is TRBV7-9 and J is TRBJ1-2; D is ambiguous. Per germline, CDR1 SEHNR and CDR2 FQNEAQ (reference sequence). The CDR3 extends over 13 amino acids. Between the trimmed V and J ends, which lost 7 bases and 3 bases, there was a span of 12 bases. Here the CDR3 DNA reads TGTGCCAGCACCCCACAGCCCGACTATGGCTACACCTTC. It specifies CASTPQPDYGYTF.

The chain joins TRBV5-4 to TRBJ1-6; D ambiguous. Trimming cost V 2 bases and J 4 bases, with 7 bases left between them. The V gene's germline CDR1 is SGHNT and CDR2 YYREEE (reference sequence). The CDR3 totals 14 residues. CDR3 residues: CASSLQSYNSPLHF. The CDR3 DNA is TGTGCCAGCAGCTTACAGTCTTATAATTCACCCCTCCACTTT.

The sample holds one count of this clone. Here the CDR3 DNA reads TGTGCCAGCAGCCTACGCCCTAGAGCCTACGAGCAGTACTTC. It specifies CASSLRPRAYEQYF. J is TRBJ2-7 and V is TRBV5-6; D remains unclear. The CDR3 has 14 amino acids. Germline values: CDR1 SGHDT, CDR2 YYEEEE. V lost 4 bases to trimming and J lost 2 bases, with 13 bases between them.

Only a few counts were recorded for this clone. The V and J genes are TRBV15 and TRBJ1-1; 7 bases match TRBD1. CDR3 size: 15 residues. From germline, CDR1 is LNHNV and CDR2 YYDKDF (reference sequence). Unmatched junction bases numbered 4, after V lost 1 base and J lost 2 bases. The CDR3 is CATSRGNRGNTEAFF. The CDR3 DNA is TGTGCCACCAGCAGAGGGAACAGGGGCAACACTGAAGCTTTCTTT.

The CDR3 DNA reads TGTGCCAGCAGTTTAGAACAGGGATCCTACAATGAGCAGTTCTTC. It encodes CASSLEQGSYNEQFF. The rearrangement joins TRBV27 to TRBJ2-1; a weak D match, TRBD1 (6 bases). The CDR3 covers 15 residues. Deletions cut 2 bases from V and 1 base from J, with 9 bases between. Germline V gene lookup returns CDR1 MNHEY and CDR2 SMNVEV (reference sequence).

J is TRBJ1-4 and V is TRBV5-4; no definite D call. Germline CDR1 and CDR2: SGHNT and YYREEE (reference sequence). Trimming pared 1 base from V and 0 bases from J, leaving 16 bases between. The CDR3 totals 18 residues. CDR3 DNA sequence: TGTGCCAGCAGCTTGTTTGGCCAGGTGTCGGCAACTAATGAAAAACTGTTTTTT. As protein: CASSLFGQVSATNEKLFF.

The chain links TRBV5-5 to TRBJ2-7, with TRBD1 matching over 8 bases. Germline assignment: CDR1 SGHKS and CDR2 YYEKEE (reference sequence). After removal of 0 bases from V and 5 bases from J, the junction contained 10 bases not matched to a gene. The CDR3 is made up of 16 amino acids. CDR3 bases: TGTGCCAGCAGCTTGGCTTGGGGCAGGGGGCGTGACGAGCAGTACGTC. Protein product: CASSLAWGRGRDEQYV.

The rearrangement joins TRBV11-2 to TRBJ1-2, with TRBD1 as a possible D gene (5 bases). Trimming cost V 0 bases and J 5 bases, with 10 bases left between them. Germline V gene data show CDR1 as SGHAT and CDR2 as FQNNGV. The CDR3 is 14 amino acids. The CDR3 loop is CASSLDRVGYGYTF. The CDR3 region has the DNA TGTGCCAGCAGCTTAGACAGGGTTGGGTATGGCTACACCTTC.

V usage is TRBV5-1 and J usage is TRBJ1-4; no reliable D call. The length of the CDR3 is 14 residues. V shed 1 base and J shed 0 bases, with 4 bases lying between them. The germline CDR1 and CDR2 sequences are SGHRS and YFSETQ. CDR3 sequence: CASSLFTTNEKLFF. The CDR3 bases are TGCGCCAGCAGCTTGTTCACAACTAATGAAAAACTGTTTTTT.

The genes are TRBV5-4 and TRBJ2-7, with 9 bases fitting TRBD1. The CDR3 consists of 15 residues. Germline CDR1 and CDR2: SGHNT and YYREEE (reference sequence). V gave up 4 bases and J gave up 0 bases; unmatched junction bases: 5. The CDR3 sequence: CASSPGTGSSYEQYF. The CDR3 DNA is TGTGCCAGCAGCCCCGGGACAGGGAGCTCCTACGAGCAGTACTTC.

CDR3 sequence: CASSFRRQAINQPQHF. The CDR3 DNA is TGTGCCAGCAGCTTCCGCCGACAGGCTATTAATCAGCCCCAGCATTTT. This chain connects TRBV5-8 to TRBJ1-5, with D possibly being TRBD1 (6 bases). Between the trimmed V and J ends, which lost 2 bases and 4 bases, there was a span of 16 bases. Per the germline V gene, CDR1 is SGHTS and CDR2 is YDEGEE. This CDR3 region has 16 residues.